Each of the 20 T cell receptor beta chains below was sequenced from the same sample in a study of a mutant IDH1 vaccine in newly diagnosed glioma. The assay was immunoSEQ multiplex PCR, and TCRdb's table has in-frame clones only and misses some. The sample shows about 27,000 clones, about four fifths of them seen only once. As to time point: week 35, safety follow-up. The investigators gave 300 ug of mutant IDH1 20-mer peptide in each vaccine dose, together with topical imiquimod. No antigen has been identified for these receptors. The input for sequencing was PBMCs, taken from a glioma patient whose treatment included an IDH1 peptide vaccine. The source is a man aged 50-59 years with glioma.

The chain employs TRBV4-1 and TRBJ1-2, with unresolved D. The CDR3 length is 16 residues. The V gene lost 0 bases and the J gene lost 3 bases, with 14 bases spanning the gap. Germline lookup yields CDR1 MGHRA and CDR2 YSYEKL. DNA for the CDR3: TGCGCCAGCAGCCAAGAGGCGGCATCGTGGGACTATGGCTACACCTTC. Translating gives CASSQEAASWDYGYTF.

The rearrangement links TRBV29-1 to TRBJ2-7, with TRBD1 matching over 7 bases. After removal of 6 bases from V and 1 base from J, the junction contained 3 bases not matched to a gene. Per the germline V gene, CDR1 is SQVTM and CDR2 is ANQGSEA. The CDR3 length is 12 residues. This CDR3 reads CSVRDSSYEQYF. The CDR3 nucleotides read TGCAGCGTCCGGGACAGTTCCTACGAGCAGTACTTC.

The chain carries TRBV9 and TRBJ1-2; D remains ambiguous. Germline CDR1 is SGDLS and CDR2 is YYNGEE. CDR3 size: 16 residues. Trimming took off 4 bases at V and 3 bases at J, with 19 bases between the two ends. CDR3 DNA sequence: TGTGCCAGCAGCCCCGAAGCTCTTAACGCTTACTATGGCTACACCTTC. Translated, it gives CASSPEALNAYYGYTF. Looking up the rest from reference TRBV9 and TRBJ1-2 gives the full variable domain: DSGVTQTPKHLITATGQRVTLRCSPRSGDLSVYWYQQSLDQGLQFLIQYYNGEERAKGNILERFSAQQFPDLHSELNLSSLELGDSALYFCASSPEALNAYYGYTFGSGTRLTVV.

This rearrangement joins TRBV11-3 to TRBJ2-3; D unresolved. V was clipped by 5 bases and J by 5 bases, with 5 bases between them. The germline V gene has CDR1 SGHNT and CDR2 YENEEA. The CDR3 runs to 11 residues. The CDR3 DNA is TGTGCCAGCAGCCGGCGAGATACGCAGTATTTT. This encodes CASSRRDTQYF.

The V gene is TRBV10-3, the J gene TRBJ2-2, with 8 bases fitting TRBD1. The ends lost 10 bases at V and 0 bases at J; junction bases unmatched: 7. From germline, CDR1 is ENHRY and CDR2 SYGVKD. The CDR3 is 15 amino acids. Written as DNA, the CDR3 is TGTGCCACCCGACAGGGGCTCGCGAACACCGGGGAGCTGTTTTTT. Its translation: CATRQGLANTGELFF.

This sequence joins TRBV4-1 and TRBJ2-3, with D uncertain. Germline lookup yields CDR1 MGHRA and CDR2 YSYEKL. The CDR3 has 15 amino acids. V was shortened by 4 bases and J by 0 bases, with 11 bases between the two germline ends. Here the CDR3 DNA reads TGCGCCAGCAGCCCCCATGGGGTTAGCACAGATACGCAGTATTTT. It translates to CASSPHGVSTDTQYF.

V gene TRBV5-1 combines with J gene TRBJ1-4; a weak D match, TRBD1 (6 bases). The CDR3 is made up of 15 amino acids. Deletions cut 0 bases from V and 7 bases from J, with 13 bases between. Germline V CDR1 and CDR2: SGHRS, YFSETQ. The chain's CDR3 is CASSLATGGGEKLFF. CDR3 DNA sequence: TGCGCCAGCAGCTTGGCGACAGGCGGCGGTGAAAAACTGTTTTTT.

This clone turned up a few times. V and J are TRBV7-7 and TRBJ2-1, with TRBD2 matching 7 bases. CDR3 length equals 14 residues. CDR1 SSHAT and CDR2 FNYEAQ come from the germline V gene (reference sequence). V shed 0 bases, J shed 4 bases, and the junction held 0 bases outside the gene matches. As DNA, the CDR3 is TGTGCCAGCAGCTTAGCGGGGGGGTACAATGAGCAGTTCTTC. Amino acid sequence: CASSLAGGYNEQFF.

The chain combines TRBV19 with TRBJ2-6; 14 bases are shared with TRBD2. Germline loops: CDR1 LNHDA, CDR2 SQIVND (reference sequence). The trim removed 5 bases at V and 0 bases at J, leaving 6 bases unmatched. The CDR3 has 19 residues. In nucleotides, the CDR3 is TGTGCCAGTAGTGCCGGACTAGCGGGGGGACTCTCTGGGGCCAACGTCCTGACTTTC. Its translation: CASSAGLAGGLSGANVLTF.

The rearrangement joins TRBV5-6 to TRBJ2-5; D remains unclear. Deletions cut 1 base from V and 5 bases from J, with 12 bases between. The CDR3 covers 14 residues. Germline V CDR1 and CDR2: SGHDT, YYEEEE. The CDR3 loop is CASSLFSYRETQYF. The CDR3 nucleotides read TGTGCCAGCAGCTTGTTTTCGTACCGCGAGACCCAGTACTTC.

The chain couples TRBV4-2 to TRBJ2-5; 10 bases fit TRBD2. The CDR3 loop spans 16 amino acids. Trimming cost V 1 base and J 8 bases; bases outside gene matches: 10. Germline V gene sequence: CDR1 LGHNA, CDR2 YNFKEQ. DNA for the CDR3: TGTGCCAGCAGCCAAGGATCTACTAGCGGGGAGGATACCCAGTACTTC. This codes for CASSQGSTSGEDTQYF.

This clone was seen a single time. The genes are TRBV5-1 and TRBJ2-7; unclear D gene. V dropped 5 bases and J dropped 4 bases, with 13 bases sitting between them. The length of the CDR3 is 13 residues. CDR1 is SGHRS, CDR2 YFSETQ, per germline. The CDR3 protein is CASSVDTEYEQYF. As DNA, the CDR3 is TGCGCCAGCAGTGTTGACACCGAATACGAGCAGTACTTC.

The chain employs TRBV11-3 and TRBJ2-5; D remains unclear. Trimming took 1 base from V and 9 from J, leaving 24 bases between them. The CDR3 is 17 residues long. Germline CDR1 is SGHNT and CDR2 is YENEEA. This chain's CDR3 is CASSLGLTGSPREAQYF. CDR3 DNA: TGTGCCAGCAGCTTAGGCCTCACCGGAAGTCCAAGGGAAGCCCAGTACTTC.

The chain recombines TRBV25-1 with TRBJ2-5; 10 bases are a match to TRBD1. Germline CDR1 and CDR2: MGHDK and SYGVNS. Unmatched junction bases numbered 7, after V lost 1 base and J lost 5 bases. This CDR3 spans 16 amino acids. CDR3 bases: TGTGCCAGCAGTGAATTGGTGGGACAGGGGAAGGAGACCCAGTACTTC. It encodes CASSELVGQGKETQYF. Full variable domain (rest looked up from reference TRBV25-1 and TRBJ2-5): EADIYQTPRYLVIGTGKKITLECSQTMGHDKMYWYQQDPGMELHLIHYSYGVNSTEKGDLSSESTVSRIRTEHFPLTLESARPSHTSQYLCASSELVGQGKETQYFGPGTRLLVL.

This chain joins TRBV14 and TRBJ2-1; 8 bases fit TRBD2. J was trimmed by 2 bases and V by 8 bases; bases with no gene match: 8. Per germline, CDR1 SGHDN and CDR2 FVKESK. The CDR3 is 15 amino acids. CDR3 residues: CASLQSGSPYNEQFF. The DNA of the CDR3 is TGTGCCAGCCTACAAAGCGGGAGCCCCTACAATGAGCAGTTCTTC.

The J gene is TRBJ2-2, the V gene TRBV27, with D perhaps TRBD1 (6 bases). V gave up 2 bases and J gave up 3 bases, with 10 bases separating them. In germline, CDR1 is MNHEY, CDR2 SMNVEV (reference sequence). The CDR3 spans 15 residues. CDR3 loop: CASSLGGLYTGELFF. As DNA, the CDR3 is TGTGCCAGCAGTTTAGGGGGCTTATACACCGGGGAGCTGTTTTTT.

The chain joins TRBV18 to TRBJ1-5, with 8 bases aligning to TRBD1. CDR3 size: 15 residues. Germline V lookup: CDR1 KGHSH, CDR2 LQKENI. After removal of 6 bases from V and 7 bases from J, the junction contained 11 bases not matched to a gene. Here the CDR3 reads CASSPGQVGRQPQHF. For the CDR3, the DNA is TGTGCCAGCTCCCCGGGACAGGTTGGACGACAGCCCCAGCATTTT.

V usage is TRBV4-3 and J usage is TRBJ2-7; TRBD1 agrees at 8 bases. The CDR3 extends over 16 amino acids. V shed 0 bases and J 7 bases; nucleotides not matched to a gene: 11. Germline CDR1 reads LGHNA; CDR2 reads YSLEER. CDR3 residues: CASSQDKAQGVEEQYF. In DNA, the CDR3 is TGCGCCAGCAGCCAAGATAAGGCACAGGGGGTGGAAGAGCAGTACTTC.

The rearrangement uses TRBV5-1 and TRBJ1-1; a possible D gene is TRBD1 (6 bases). Germline CDR1 and CDR2: SGHRS and YFSETQ. CDR3 length equals 16 residues. With 7 bases removed from V and 1 base from J, the gap between germline ends came to 20 bases. Here the CDR3 reads CASSRGGREGNTEAFF. In DNA, the CDR3 is TGCGCCAGCTCTAGGGGGGGGCGGGAGGGGAACACTGAAGCTTTCTTT.

The V call is TRBV27, the J call TRBJ1-1; a weak D match, TRBD1 (6 bases). The CDR3 totals 15 residues. Germline V gene sequence: CDR1 MNHEY, CDR2 SMNVEV (reference sequence). V shed 3 bases and J shed 0 bases, with 11 bases lying between them. CDR3 bases: TGTGCCAGCAGTTTCCACCAGGGGATGAACACTGAAGCTTTCTTT. Amino acid sequence: CASSFHQGMNTEAFF.